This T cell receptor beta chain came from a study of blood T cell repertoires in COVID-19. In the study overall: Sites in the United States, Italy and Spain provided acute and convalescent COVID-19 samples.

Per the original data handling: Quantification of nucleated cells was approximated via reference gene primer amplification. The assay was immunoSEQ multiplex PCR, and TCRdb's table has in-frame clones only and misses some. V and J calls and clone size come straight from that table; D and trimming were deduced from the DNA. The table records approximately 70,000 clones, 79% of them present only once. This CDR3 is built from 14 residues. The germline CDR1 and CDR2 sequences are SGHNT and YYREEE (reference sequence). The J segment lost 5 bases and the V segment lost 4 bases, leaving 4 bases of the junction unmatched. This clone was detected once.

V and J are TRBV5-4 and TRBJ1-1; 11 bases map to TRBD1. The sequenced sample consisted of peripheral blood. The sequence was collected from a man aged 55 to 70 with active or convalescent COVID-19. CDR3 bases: TGTGCCAGCAGCGAACGGGACAGGGGGACTGAAGCTTTCTTT. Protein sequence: CASSERDRGTEAFF.